One and the same sample provided the 10 T cell receptor beta chains below, sequenced in a study of beta chain features in type 1 diabetes. Whole-study findings and limits: Among all four CD4+ subsets, Type 1 diabetes patients had TCRB CDR3s that were moderately but significantly shorter.

Antigens for these TCRs are unknown. Of the isolated RNA, all was reverse transcribed, and so the sequenced material was expressed TCRB transcripts. Clones were read by immunoSEQ multiplex PCR, and TCRdb kept only the in-frame ones, dropping some. This sample yields roughly 340,000 clones, of which roughly an eighth are seen a single time; around 0.0099% belongs to the top ten. Sequencing was performed on naive CD4+ T cells from blood. The source is a woman younger than 30 with type 1 diabetes.

The rearrangement uses TRBV14 and TRBJ2-1; D perhaps matches TRBD1 (5 bases). The CDR3 extends over 15 amino acids. The germline V and J ends were trimmed by 3 bases and 3 bases, with 12 bases remaining between them. Germline values: CDR1 SGHDN, CDR2 FVKESK. In nucleotides, the CDR3 is TGTGCCAGCAGCCAGGAAAGGACATACTACAATGAGCAGTTCTTC. It specifies CASSQERTYYNEQFF.

This chain uses TRBV15 with TRBJ2-3; possible D gene TRBD1, 6 bases. Germline lookup yields CDR1 LNHNV and CDR2 YYDKDF (reference sequence). There are 16 residues in the CDR3. Trimming left V 0 bases short and J 7 bases short, with 17 bases between. In nucleotides, the CDR3 is TGTGCCACCAGCAGAGAGTCGACAGGTCTCCTCCATACGCAGTATTTT. Encoded protein: CATSRESTGLLHTQYF. Drawing the rest from reference TRBV15 and TRBJ2-3, the complete variable domain is DAMVIQNPRYQVTQFGKPVTLSCSQTLNHNVMYWYQQKSSQAPKLLFHYYDKDFNNEADTPDNFQSRRPNTSFCFLDIRSPGLGDTAMYLCATSRESTGLLHTQYFGPGTRLTVL.

CDR3 residues: CASSFSLLQETQYF. Written as DNA, the CDR3 is TGTGCCAGCAGCTTTAGTCTCCTCCAAGAGACCCAGTACTTC. V is TRBV7-2 and J is TRBJ2-5; no reliable D call. The germline V gene encodes CDR1 SGHTA and CDR2 FQGNSA. Trimming left V 3 bases short and J 1 base short, with 9 bases between. This CDR3 has 14 residues.

This rearrangement joins TRBV19 to TRBJ2-7, with 8 bases that match TRBD1. The junction had 8 bases not matched to a gene; V was cut back by 3 bases and J by 7 bases. Germline CDR1 LNHDA, CDR2 SQIVND (reference sequence). The CDR3 covers 14 residues. CDR3 in amino acids: CASSIPGQEPEQYF. The DNA for the CDR3 is TGTGCCAGTAGTATCCCGGGACAGGAGCCTGAGCAGTACTTC.

The CDR3 region is CASSAAGRQTGFDEKLFF. In nucleotides, the CDR3 is TGCGCCAGCAGCGCCGCGGGACGACAAACGGGGTTTGATGAAAAACTGTTTTTT. V usage is TRBV5-1 and J usage is TRBJ1-4; TRBD1 is a possible D gene (5 bases). This CDR3 spans 18 amino acids. The V gene's germline CDR1 is SGHRS and CDR2 YFSETQ. V was shortened by 4 bases and J by 6 bases, with 25 bases between the two germline ends.

This clone was observed a few times. This chain uses TRBV18 with TRBJ2-1; the match to TRBD1 covers 8 bases. The trim removed 2 bases at V and 6 bases at J, leaving 6 bases unmatched. Germline assignment: CDR1 KGHSH and CDR2 LQKENI. CDR3 length equals 15 residues. CDR3 sequence (DNA): TGTGCCAGCTCACCAGGGACAGGACTCGGCAATGAGCAGTTCTTC. It encodes CASSPGTGLGNEQFF. The full variable domain, with the rest looked up from reference TRBV18 and TRBJ2-1, is NAGVMQNPRHLVRRRGQEARLRCSPMKGHSHVYWYRQLPEEGLKFMVYLQKENIIDESGMPKERFSAEFPKEGPSILRIQQVVRGDSAAYFCASSPGTGLGNEQFFGPGTRLTVL.

The CDR3 nucleotides read TGTGCCACCGCTGGCCGAGGTTGGGAGACCCAGTACTTC. Amino acid sequence: CATAGRGWETQYF. The chain couples TRBV2 to TRBJ2-5; unclear D gene. Germline V gene lookup returns CDR1 SNHLY and CDR2 FYNNEI. Between the trimmed V and J ends, which lost 10 bases and 5 bases, there was a span of 17 bases. The CDR3 contains 13 residues.

This clone was seen a handful of times. The chain joins TRBV7-2 to TRBJ1-1; D is unresolved. Germline assignment: CDR1 SGHTA and CDR2 FQGNSA. The V and J ends lost 2 bases and 2 bases respectively, with 9 bases between them. CDR3 length equals 14 residues. For the CDR3, the DNA is TGTGCCAGCAGCTTACTATGGGCTAACACTGAAGCTTTCTTT. Translated: CASSLLWANTEAFF.

The V call is TRBV6-5, the J call TRBJ1-2; no reliable D call. Trimming shortened V by 7 bases and J by 8 bases, and 23 bases separated the two germline ends. The CDR3 totals 15 residues. The V gene's germline CDR1 is MNHEY and CDR2 SVGAGI. The CDR3 here is CASTTSAQVVGGYTF. The CDR3 nucleotides read TGTGCCAGCACTACCTCGGCCCAGGTTGTGGGCGGCTACACCTTC.

This clone has just a few counts. J is TRBJ2-3 and V is TRBV30, with 11 bases lining up with TRBD1. V shed 8 bases, J shed 4 bases, and the junction held 8 bases outside the gene matches. The CDR3 is 14 amino acids. CDR1 and CDR2 (germline): GTSNPN, SVGIG (reference sequence). The chain's CDR3 is CAGGWTGGADTQYF. CDR3 in DNA: TGTGCCGGAGGATGGACAGGGGGCGCAGATACGCAGTATTTT.